This TCR beta chain is drawn from a study of shared clonotypes between healthy human individuals. Study overall: Researchers drew samples from a couple of women and three men aged 18 to 49.

This clone was found once. Other DNA sequences in this sample translate to the same CDR3. The table came from immunoSEQ multiplex PCR; TCRdb's copy has only in-frame clones and leaves some out. The data show millions of clones, around 95% seen once. The clonotype originates from a man aged 18 to 35 in good health. Sequenced material: naive CD4+ T cells sorted from blood. Subset specified: CD45RA+ positively selected.

The DNA of the CDR3 is TGCGCCAGCAGCTTGGAAGGGAACAATTCACCCCTCCACTTT. This gives the protein CASSLEGNNSPLHF. The chain combines TRBV5-1 with TRBJ1-6; D gene ambiguous. CDR3 length: 14 residues. Germline V CDR1 and CDR2: SGHRS, YFSETQ. V was trimmed by 0 bases and J by 7 bases, leaving 8 bases between them.